Below, one T cell receptor (beta chain) is given with its context. The antigen is undetermined. Healthy individuals of Caucasian origin from Russia, aged roughly 6 to 90, served as donors. The sample originates from a study of blood T cells in healthy people across ages. The study, taken as a whole, reports: Aged donors had fewer naive CD4+ cells and lower diversity than long-lived donors. While age rose, TCR beta diversity per million T cells dropped in a roughly linear way.

This CDR3 is built from 16 residues. Germline values: CDR1 SGHVS, CDR2 FNYEAQ. Trimming left V 1 base short and J 1 base short, with 13 bases between. It was with a sample-barcoded 5' primer and a J-beta primer mix that a second PCR of roughly 6 to 11 cycles was run. TCRdb processed the 5' RACE reads anew with MiXCR; each CDR3 protein has one entry. In the table there are 1.5 million to 1.9 million distinct CDR3 sequences, about 45% of which are singletons. The chain has TRBV7-6 and TRBJ2-5, with D unclear. Sequencing was performed on blood. The TCR comes from a young woman in good health. The CDR3 nucleotides read TGTGCCAGCAGCTTAGGGGCCTACTTGGGCCAAGAGACCCAGTACTTC. Protein sequence: CASSLGAYLGQETQYF. The full variable domain, in which reference TRBV7-6 and TRBJ2-5 provide the parts outside the CDR3, is GAGVSQSPRYKVTKRGQDVALRCDPISGHVSLYWYRQALGQGPEFLTYFNYEAQQDKSGLPNDRFSAERPEGSISTLTIQRTEQRDSAMYRCASSLGAYLGQETQYFGPGTRLLVL.